The TCR beta chain described here comes from a study of T cell repertoires in cytomegalovirus infection (dated by TCRdb to the late 2010s). Some background on the complete study: Donor HLA type was relevant to the analysis, because carriage of CMV infection together with the matching HLA type was indicated by public TCR beta signatures. Overall study results and their limits: The ex vivo response was dominated by HLA-C-restricted CMV-specific TCR beta clonotypes, and the single most frequent clonotype in two of eight donors was supplied by these HLA-C-restricted clonotypes. Carriers of CMV infection plus the relevant HLA type were discriminated by the cumulative frequency of public TCR beta family members in the study cohort and in an independent approximately 360-donor cohort.

TCRdb lists the instrument as Illumina HiSeq 1500. The public reads were run again by TCRdb, first through fastp at Q25 and then through MiXCR, and only productive beta chains were kept. Each record represents a unique CDR3 protein, reported with the most common genes and DNA among its rows. In all, the sample holds a few hundred thousand distinct CDR3 sequences, and 15% to 20% of those were seen once. The ten largest account for more than 10% of the sample. This clonotype was detected many times. Its antigen remains undetermined. Base qualities were left out, and no much larger clone turns up one base away. The germline V gene (reference sequence) yields LNHDA for CDR1 and SQIVND for CDR2. The CDR3, cysteine through phenylalanine, is 15 amino acids long. The read is trimmed to its CDR3 DNA, 45 bases read in frame from base 1. Between the V and J ends, shortened by 7 bases and 2 bases respectively, the junction contains 16 bases.

Material for sequencing was PBMCs. The rearranged segments are TRBV19 and TRBJ2-3; the D element could tentatively be TRBD1 or TRBD2, as 6 bases agree for each. This sequence was found in a human donor in good health (CMV status not recorded). Some clones in this sample may be carry-over from other donors' samples. The sequenced DNA is TGTGCCAGTACGGCCGGGGGCGACAACACAGATACGCAGTATTTT. The encoded protein is CASTAGGDNTDTQYF.